The rows below give T cell receptor beta chains drawn from one sample of a study of Graves' ophthalmopathy and Graves' hyperthyroidism. One entry per CDR3 protein results from TCRdb running MiXCR on the multiplex PCR reads. Of about 740,000 distinct CDR3 sequences in the sample, approximately 40% are singletons; the top ten hold around 40%. Sequenced material: peripheral blood. These receptors were taken from an adult man with Graves' ophthalmopathy. The CDR3 runs from the conserved cysteine through the conserved F or W. A D gene is named only where the DNA matches it firmly. Clone size is given for some rows only: seen once, a few or many times, or a class if the clone is expanded.

cdr3_length d_call j_call clone_size v_call cdr3_nt cdr3_aa
11 - TRBJ2-7 few TRBV20-1 TGCAGTGCTATCGGCGATTACGAGCAGTACTTC CSAIGDYEQYF
17 - TRBJ2-7 - TRBV2 TGTGCCAGCAGAACGGCGGAGAACACTAGAGGGACATACGAGCAGTACTTC CASRTAENTRGTYEQYF
15 - TRBJ1-1 - TRBV4-3 TGCGCCAGCAGCCAAGACGCGGGGGGGAACACTGAAGCTTTCTTT CASSQDAGGNTEAFF
12 - TRBJ1-5 many TRBV20-1 TGCAGTGCTAGAGATTATAGGCAGGCCCAGCATTTT CSARDYRQAQHF
12 TRBD2 TRBJ2-7 once TRBV10-3 TGTGCCATCAGAACGACTAGCGGTGATCAGTACTTC CAIRTTSGDQYF
15 - TRBJ2-7 - TRBV11-2 TGTGCCAGCAGCTCAACTTACGGGACCTCCTACGAGCAGTACTTC CASSSTYGTSYEQYF
15 - TRBJ1-3 - TRBV16 TGTGCCAGCAGCCAAAGAAGACACGATGGCTACACCATATATTTT CASSQRRHDGYTIYF
13 - TRBJ2-2 many TRBV29-1 TGCGCCTCCAGACGAGCAAGGGCCGGGGAGCTGTTTTTT CASRRARAGELFF
11 TRBD1 TRBJ2-7 few TRBV6-6 TGTGCCAGCCAGGGGGCAAACGAGCAGTACTTC CASQGANEQYF
13 - TRBJ2-7 many TRBV29-1 TGCAGCGTTGAAGATCCACGGGGGAAACGGCAGTACTTC CSVEDPRGKRQYF
15 - TRBJ1-2 - TRBV7-9 TGTGCCAGCAGCTTGTGGGGATTTCTTAACTATGGCTACACCTTC CASSLWGFLNYGYTF
14 TRBD1 TRBJ1-1 - TRBV2 TGTGCCAGCAGTTCCAGGACAGGGAAGACTGAAGCTTTCTTT CASSSRTGKTEAFF
18 - TRBJ1-2 many TRBV29-1 TGCAGCGTTTTTGGGGCCAAGATTGACGGAACCAACCTCTATGGCTACACCTTC CSVFGAKIDGTNLYGYTF
15 TRBD2 TRBJ2-5 many TRBV5-5 TGTGCCAGCAGCCTGACTAGCGGGAGGAGAGAGACCCAGTACTTC CASSLTSGRRETQYF
14 - TRBJ1-5 - TRBV7-2 TGTGCCAGCAGTTTAAGCAGGGGTGAACAGCCCCAGCATTTT CASSLSRGEQPQHF
17 TRBD1 TRBJ2-5 - TRBV25-1 TGTGCCAGCAGTTACTCGTGGGACAGGGTTGTCCAAGAGACCCAGTACTTC CASSYSWDRVVQETQYF
16 - TRBJ2-6 medium-sized TRBV25-1 TGTGCCAGCAGTGAAGTTGGGGCTGGTGGGGCCAACGTCCTGACTTTC CASSEVGAGGANVLTF
15 TRBD2 TRBJ2-3 - TRBV29-1 TGCAGCGTTGAGAGGCGGGGGGGCCATTCAGATACGCAGTATTTT CSVERRGGHSDTQYF
15 TRBD2 TRBJ2-5 - TRBV7-9 TGTGCCAGCAGCTTATTGGGACTAGGAGACAATGAGCAGTACTTC CASSLLGLGDNEQYF
17 - TRBJ1-2 few TRBV7-9 TGTGCCAGCAGCTTAGTGGGGGAAGAGTGGGCTAACTATGGCTACACCTTC CASSLVGEEWANYGYTF
15 TRBD1 TRBJ2-7 - TRBV6-2/TRBV6-3 TGTGCCAGCTCACCTGGCCGCCAGGGACAGCGCGAGCAGTACTTC CASSPGRQGQREQYF
15 TRBD1 TRBJ1-4 - TRBV11-2 TGTGCCAGCAGCCCCTCGGGACAGGGGAGTGAAAAACTGTTTTTT CASSPSGQGSEKLFF
17 - TRBJ2-6 few TRBV14 TGTGCCAGCAGCCAAGATGTAGGAGGATCCGGGGCCAACGTCCTGACTTTC CASSQDVGGSGANVLTF
13 - TRBJ1-5 - TRBV4-1 TGCGCCAGCAGCCCTCGGGGGTGGCAGCCCCAGCATTTT CASSPRGWQPQHF
14 - TRBJ2-2 - TRBV7-3 TGTGCCTGGAGTCGTGGACCGACCACCGGGGAGCTGTTTTTT CAWSRGPTTGELFF
13 - TRBJ1-1 - TRBV29-1 TGCAGCTTAGAAGGGCGGATGAACACTGAAGCTTTCTTT CSLEGRMNTEAFF
13 - TRBJ1-1 - TRBV2 TGTGCCAGCAGATTAACAGAGAGGACTGAAGCTCTCTTT CASRLTERTEALF
15 - TRBJ2-2 - TRBV25-1 TGTGCCAGCTCACCTCTGGCACCCCACACCGGGGAGCTGTTTTTT CASSPLAPHTGELFF
15 - TRBJ1-2 many TRBV7-2 TGTGCCAGCAGCTTAGGAGATGTAGGGAACTATGGCTACACCTTC CASSLGDVGNYGYTF